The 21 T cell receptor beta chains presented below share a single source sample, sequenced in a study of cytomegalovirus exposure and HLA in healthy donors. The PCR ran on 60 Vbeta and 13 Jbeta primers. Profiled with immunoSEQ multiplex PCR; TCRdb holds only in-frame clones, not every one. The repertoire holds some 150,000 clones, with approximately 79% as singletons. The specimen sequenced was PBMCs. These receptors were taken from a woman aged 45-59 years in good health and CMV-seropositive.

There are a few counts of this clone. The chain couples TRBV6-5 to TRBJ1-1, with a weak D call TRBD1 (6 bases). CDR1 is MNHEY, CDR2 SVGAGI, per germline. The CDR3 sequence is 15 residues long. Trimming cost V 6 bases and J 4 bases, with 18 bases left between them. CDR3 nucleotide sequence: TGTGCCAGCAGCAACACCGGGGGGCCGGGCACTGAAGCTTTCTTT. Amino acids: CASSNTGGPGTEAFF.

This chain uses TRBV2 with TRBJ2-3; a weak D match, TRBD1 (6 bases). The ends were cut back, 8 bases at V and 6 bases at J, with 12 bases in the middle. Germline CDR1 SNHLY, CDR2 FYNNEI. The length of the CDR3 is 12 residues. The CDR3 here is CASEQGRDTQYF. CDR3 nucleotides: TGTGCCAGCGAACAGGGTAGGGATACGCAGTATTTT.

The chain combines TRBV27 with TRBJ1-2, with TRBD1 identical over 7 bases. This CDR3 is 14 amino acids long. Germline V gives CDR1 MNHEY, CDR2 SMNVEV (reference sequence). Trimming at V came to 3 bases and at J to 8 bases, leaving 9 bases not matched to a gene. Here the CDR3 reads CASSFSIGTAGYTF. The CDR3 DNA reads TGTGCCAGCAGTTTTAGTATTGGGACAGCCGGCTACACCTTC.

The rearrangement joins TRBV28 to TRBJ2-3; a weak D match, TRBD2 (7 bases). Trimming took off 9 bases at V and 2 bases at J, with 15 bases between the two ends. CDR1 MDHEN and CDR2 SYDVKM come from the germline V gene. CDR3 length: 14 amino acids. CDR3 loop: CASGEGGATDTQYF. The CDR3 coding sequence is TGTGCCAGTGGGGAGGGGGGGGCCACAGATACGCAGTATTTT.

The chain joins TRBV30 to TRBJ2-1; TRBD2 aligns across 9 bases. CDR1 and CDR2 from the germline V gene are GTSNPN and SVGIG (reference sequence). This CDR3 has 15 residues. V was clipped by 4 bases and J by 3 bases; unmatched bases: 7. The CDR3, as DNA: TGTGCCTGGAACTCCGGACTAGCGTTCTACAATGAGCAGTTCTTC. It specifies CAWNSGLAFYNEQFF.

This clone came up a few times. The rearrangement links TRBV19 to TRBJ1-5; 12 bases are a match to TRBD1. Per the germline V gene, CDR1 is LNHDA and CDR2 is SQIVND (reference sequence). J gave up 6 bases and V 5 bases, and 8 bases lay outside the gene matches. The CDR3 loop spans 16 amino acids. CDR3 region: CASSAPGQGAGQPQHF. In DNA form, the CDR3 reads TGTGCCAGTAGTGCACCGGGACAGGGGGCCGGTCAGCCCCAGCATTTT.

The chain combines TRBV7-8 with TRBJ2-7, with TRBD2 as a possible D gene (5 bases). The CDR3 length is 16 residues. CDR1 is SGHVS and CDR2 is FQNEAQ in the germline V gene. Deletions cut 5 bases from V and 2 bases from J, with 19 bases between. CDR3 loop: CASSLRNTGIPYEQYF. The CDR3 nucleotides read TGTGCCAGCAGCCTTAGAAATACCGGGATCCCCTACGAGCAGTACTTC. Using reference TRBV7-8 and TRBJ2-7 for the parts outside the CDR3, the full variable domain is GAGVSQSPRYKVAKRGQDVALRCDPISGHVSLFWYQQALGQGPEFLTYFQNEAQLDKSGLPSDRFFAERPEGSVSTLKIQRTQQEDSAVYLCASSLRNTGIPYEQYFGPGTRLTVT.

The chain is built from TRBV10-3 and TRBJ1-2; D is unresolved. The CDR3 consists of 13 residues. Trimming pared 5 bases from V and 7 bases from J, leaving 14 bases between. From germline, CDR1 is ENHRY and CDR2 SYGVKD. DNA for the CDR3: TGTGCCATCAGTCAGGCCGCGGGATCTGGCTACACCTTC. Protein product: CAISQAAGSGYTF.

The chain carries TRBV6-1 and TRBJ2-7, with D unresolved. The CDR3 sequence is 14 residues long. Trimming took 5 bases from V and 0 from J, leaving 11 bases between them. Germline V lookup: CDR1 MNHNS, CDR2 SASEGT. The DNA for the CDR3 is TGTGCCAGCAGTCCATTGAGGAGCTCCTACGAGCAGTACTTC. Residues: CASSPLRSSYEQYF.

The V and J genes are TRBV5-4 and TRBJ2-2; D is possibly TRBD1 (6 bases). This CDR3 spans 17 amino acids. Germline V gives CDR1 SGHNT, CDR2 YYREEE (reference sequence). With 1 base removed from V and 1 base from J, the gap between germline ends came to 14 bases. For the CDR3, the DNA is TGTGCCAGCAGCTTGAGGGGGATACTGCAGAACACCGGGGAGCTGTTTTTT. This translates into CASSLRGILQNTGELFF.

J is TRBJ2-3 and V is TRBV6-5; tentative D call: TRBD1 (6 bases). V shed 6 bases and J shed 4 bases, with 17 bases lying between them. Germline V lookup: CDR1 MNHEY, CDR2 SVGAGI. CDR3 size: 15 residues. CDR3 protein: CASRTRGLGADTQYF. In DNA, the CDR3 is TGTGCCAGCAGAACCAGGGGTCTGGGGGCAGATACGCAGTATTTT.

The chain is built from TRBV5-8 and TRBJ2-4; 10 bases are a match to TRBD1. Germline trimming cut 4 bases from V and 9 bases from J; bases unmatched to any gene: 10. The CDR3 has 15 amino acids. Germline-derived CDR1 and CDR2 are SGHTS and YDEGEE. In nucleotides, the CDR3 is TGTGCCAGCAGCAACCGGGACAGGGGAGTGGGCATTCAGTACTTC. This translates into CASSNRDRGVGIQYF.

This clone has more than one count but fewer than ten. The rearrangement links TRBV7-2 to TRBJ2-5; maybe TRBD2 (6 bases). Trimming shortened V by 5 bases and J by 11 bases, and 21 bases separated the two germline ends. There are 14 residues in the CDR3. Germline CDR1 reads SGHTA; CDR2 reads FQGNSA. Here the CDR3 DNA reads TGTGCCAGCAGCCAATCGGCGGGGCTACTGGAGCAGTACTTC. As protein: CASSQSAGLLEQYF.

The CDR3 bases are TGCGCCAGCAGCCAAGCCAGGGGACAGGGTGGCGGGGAGCTGTTTTTT. It is translated as CASSQARGQGGGELFF. This chain joins TRBV4-3 and TRBJ2-2, with 9 bases aligning to TRBD1. This CDR3 region has 16 residues. CDR1 is LGHNA, CDR2 YSLEER, per germline. With 1 base clipped from V and 7 bases from J, the junction kept 7 bases outside the gene matches.

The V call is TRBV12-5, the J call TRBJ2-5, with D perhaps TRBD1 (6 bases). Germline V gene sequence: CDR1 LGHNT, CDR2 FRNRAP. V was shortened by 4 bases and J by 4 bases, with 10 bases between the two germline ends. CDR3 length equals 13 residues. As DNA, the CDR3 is TGTGCTAGTGGTTCTGCAGGGGTAGAGACCCAGTACTTC. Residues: CASGSAGVETQYF. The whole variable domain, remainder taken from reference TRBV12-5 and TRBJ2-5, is DARVTQTPRHKVTEMGQEVTMRCQPILGHNTVFWYRQTMMQGLELLAYFRNRAPLDDSGMPKDRFSAEMPDATLATLKIQPSEPRDSAVYFCASGSAGVETQYFGPGTRLLVL.

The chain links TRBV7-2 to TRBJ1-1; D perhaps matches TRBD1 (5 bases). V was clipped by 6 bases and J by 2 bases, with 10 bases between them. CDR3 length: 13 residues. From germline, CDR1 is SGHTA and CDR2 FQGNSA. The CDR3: CASRGGTNTEAFF. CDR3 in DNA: TGTGCCAGCAGGGGGGGAACAAACACTGAAGCTTTCTTT. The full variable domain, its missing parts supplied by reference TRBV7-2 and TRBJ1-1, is GAGVSQSPSNKVTEKGKDVELRCDPISGHTALYWYRQSLGQGLEFLIYFQGNSAPDKSGLPSDRFSAERTGGSVSTLTIQRTQQEDSAVYLCASRGGTNTEAFFGQGTRLTVV.

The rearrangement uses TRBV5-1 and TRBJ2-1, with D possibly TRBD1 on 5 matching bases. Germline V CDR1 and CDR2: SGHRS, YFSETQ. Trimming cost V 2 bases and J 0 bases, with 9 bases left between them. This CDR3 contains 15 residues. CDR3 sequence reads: CASSFDSPSYNEQFF. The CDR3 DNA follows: TGCGCCAGCAGCTTTGACAGTCCCTCCTACAATGAGCAGTTCTTC.

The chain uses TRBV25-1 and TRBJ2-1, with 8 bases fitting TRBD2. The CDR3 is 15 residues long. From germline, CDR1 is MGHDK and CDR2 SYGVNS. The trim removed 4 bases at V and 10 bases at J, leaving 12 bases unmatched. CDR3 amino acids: CASSGQIAGIGEQFF. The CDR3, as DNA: TGTGCCAGCAGTGGACAGATAGCGGGGATAGGGGAGCAGTTCTTC.

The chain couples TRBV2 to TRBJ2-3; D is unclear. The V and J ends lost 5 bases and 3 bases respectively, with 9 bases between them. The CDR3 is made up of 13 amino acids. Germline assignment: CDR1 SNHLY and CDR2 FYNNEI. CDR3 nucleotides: TGTGCCAGCAGTCTAGACGGTACAGATACGCAGTATTTT. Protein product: CASSLDGTDTQYF.

CDR3 amino acids: CASSLDRGGNTIYF. The DNA for the CDR3 is TGTGCCAGCAGCTTGGACAGAGGTGGAAACACCATATATTTT. This chain uses TRBV7-9 with TRBJ1-3; a weak D match, TRBD1 (6 bases). Trimming took off 3 bases at V and 3 bases at J, with 9 bases between the two ends. Germline V gene sequence: CDR1 SEHNR, CDR2 FQNEAQ (reference sequence). The CDR3 loop spans 14 amino acids.

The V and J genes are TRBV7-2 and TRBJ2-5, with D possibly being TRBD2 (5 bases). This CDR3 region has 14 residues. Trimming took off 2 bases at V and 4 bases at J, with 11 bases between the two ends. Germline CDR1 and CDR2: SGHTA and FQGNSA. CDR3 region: CASSLTEAVETQYF. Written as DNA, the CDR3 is TGTGCCAGCAGCTTAACCGAAGCGGTAGAGACCCAGTACTTC.